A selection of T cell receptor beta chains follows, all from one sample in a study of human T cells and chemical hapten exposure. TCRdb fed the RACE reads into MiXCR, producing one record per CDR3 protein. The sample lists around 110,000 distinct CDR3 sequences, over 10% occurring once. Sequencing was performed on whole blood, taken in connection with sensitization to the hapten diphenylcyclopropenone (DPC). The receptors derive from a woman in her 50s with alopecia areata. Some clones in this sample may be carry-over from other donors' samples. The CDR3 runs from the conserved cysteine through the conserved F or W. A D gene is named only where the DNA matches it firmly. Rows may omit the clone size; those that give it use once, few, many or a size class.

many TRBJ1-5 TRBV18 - CASSPLPGDSNQPQHF TGTGCCAGCTCACCACTCCCAGGGGATAGCAATCAGCCCCAGCATTTT
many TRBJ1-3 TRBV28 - CASREKGNTIYF TGTGCCAGCAGAGAAAAAGGAAACACCATATATTTT
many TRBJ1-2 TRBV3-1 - CASSQEAFAGYTF TGTGCCAGCAGCCAAGAGGCCTTCGCTGGCTACACCTTC
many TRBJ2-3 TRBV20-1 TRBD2 CSALRGGSSTDTQYF TGCAGTGCTCTGCGGGGGGGCTCTAGCACAGATACGCAGTATTTT
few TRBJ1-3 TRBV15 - CATSRDRSAGNTIYF TGTGCCACCAGCAGAGATCGGTCAGCCGGAAACACCATATATTTT
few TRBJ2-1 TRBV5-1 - CASSLEAEQFF TGCGCCAGCAGCCTGGAGGCCGAGCAGTTCTTC
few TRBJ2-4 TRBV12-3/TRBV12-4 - CASSGGGAYENIQYF TGTGCCAGCAGTGGAGGGGGGGCTTACGAAAACATTCAGTACTTC
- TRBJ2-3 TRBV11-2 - CASSWDGIEADTQYF TGTGCCAGCAGCTGGGACGGGATTGAGGCAGATACGCAGTATTTT
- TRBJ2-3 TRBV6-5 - CASVGETGTDTQYF TGTGCCAGCGTTGGGGAAACGGGAACAGATACGCAGTATTTT
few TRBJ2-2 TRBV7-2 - CASSLDPSVGELFF TGTGCCAGCAGCTTAGATCCTAGCGTGGGGGAGCTGTTTTTT
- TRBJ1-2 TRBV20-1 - CSASVGVDYGYTF TGCAGTGCTAGTGTCGGGGTAGACTATGGCTACACCTTC